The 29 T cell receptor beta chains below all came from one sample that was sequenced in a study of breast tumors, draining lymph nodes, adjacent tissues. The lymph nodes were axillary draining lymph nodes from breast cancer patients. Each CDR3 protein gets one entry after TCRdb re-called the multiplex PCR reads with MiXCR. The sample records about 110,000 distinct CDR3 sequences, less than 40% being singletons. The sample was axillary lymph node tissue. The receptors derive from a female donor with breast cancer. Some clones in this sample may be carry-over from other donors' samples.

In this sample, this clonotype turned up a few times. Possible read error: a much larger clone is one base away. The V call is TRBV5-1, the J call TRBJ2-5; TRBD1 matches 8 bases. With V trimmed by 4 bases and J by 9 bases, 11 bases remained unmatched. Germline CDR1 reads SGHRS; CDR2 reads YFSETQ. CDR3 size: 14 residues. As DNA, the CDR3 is TGCGCCAGCAGCACCCGGACAGGGAGTGAGCCCCAGTACTTC. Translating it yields CASSTRTGSEPQYF.

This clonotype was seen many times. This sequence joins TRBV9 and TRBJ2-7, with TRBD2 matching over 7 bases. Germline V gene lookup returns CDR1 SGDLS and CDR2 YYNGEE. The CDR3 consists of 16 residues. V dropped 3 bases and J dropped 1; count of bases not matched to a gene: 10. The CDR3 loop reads CASSASWASGSYEQYF. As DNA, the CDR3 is TGTGCCAGCAGCGCCTCCTGGGCTAGCGGATCCTACGAGCAGTACTTC.

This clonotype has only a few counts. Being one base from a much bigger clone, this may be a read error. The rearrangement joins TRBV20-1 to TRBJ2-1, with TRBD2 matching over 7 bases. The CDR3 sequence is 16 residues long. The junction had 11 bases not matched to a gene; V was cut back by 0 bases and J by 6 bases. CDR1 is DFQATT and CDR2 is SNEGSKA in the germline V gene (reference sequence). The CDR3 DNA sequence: TGCAGTGCTAGAGATTTGCGGCTAGCGGCGGGCAATGAGCAGTTCTTC. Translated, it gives CSARDLRLAAGNEQFF.

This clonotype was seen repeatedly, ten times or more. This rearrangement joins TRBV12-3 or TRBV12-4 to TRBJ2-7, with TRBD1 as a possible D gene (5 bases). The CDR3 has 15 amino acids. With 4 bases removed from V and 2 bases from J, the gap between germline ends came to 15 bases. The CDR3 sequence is CASSSRTQSTYEQYF. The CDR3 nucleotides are TGTGCCAGCAGTTCCCGGACACAATCCACCTACGAGCAGTACTTC.

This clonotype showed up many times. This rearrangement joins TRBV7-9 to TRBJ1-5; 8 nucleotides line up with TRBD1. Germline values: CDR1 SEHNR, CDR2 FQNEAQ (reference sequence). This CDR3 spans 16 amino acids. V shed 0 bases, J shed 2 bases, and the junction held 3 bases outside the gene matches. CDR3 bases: TGTGCCAGCAGCTTAGCTGACAGGGGCGGCAATCAGCCCCAGCATTTT. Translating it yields CASSLADRGGNQPQHF.

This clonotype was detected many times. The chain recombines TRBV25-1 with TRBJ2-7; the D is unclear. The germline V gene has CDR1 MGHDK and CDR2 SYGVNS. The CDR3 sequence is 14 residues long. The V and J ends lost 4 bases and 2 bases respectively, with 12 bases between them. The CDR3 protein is CASSATGFPYEQYF. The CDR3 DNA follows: TGTGCCAGCAGTGCCACCGGGTTCCCCTACGAGCAGTACTTC.

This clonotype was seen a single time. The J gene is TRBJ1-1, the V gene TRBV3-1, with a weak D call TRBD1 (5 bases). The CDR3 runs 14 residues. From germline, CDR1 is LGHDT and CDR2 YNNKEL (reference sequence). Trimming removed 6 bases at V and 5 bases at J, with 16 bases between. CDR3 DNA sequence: TGTGCCAGCAGTCTTGGTTTTGGGGGGACTGAAGCTTTCTTT. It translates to CASSLGFGGTEAFF.

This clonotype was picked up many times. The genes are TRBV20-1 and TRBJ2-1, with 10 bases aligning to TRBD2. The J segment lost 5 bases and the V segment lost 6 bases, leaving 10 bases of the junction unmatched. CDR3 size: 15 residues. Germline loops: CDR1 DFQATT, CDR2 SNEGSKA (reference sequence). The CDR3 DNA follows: TGCAGTGCACCGAGGACTAGCGGAGCCAACAATGAGCAGTTCTTC. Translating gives CSAPRTSGANNEQFF.

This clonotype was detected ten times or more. The CDR3 loop is CASQMWEGGVNEQFF. Here the CDR3 DNA reads TGTGCCAGCCAAATGTGGGAGGGGGGAGTTAATGAGCAGTTCTTC. This sequence joins TRBV7-8 and TRBJ2-1; the D gene is possibly TRBD2 (7 bases). The CDR3 spans 15 residues. V dropped 8 bases and J dropped 7 bases, with 21 bases sitting between them. CDR1 and CDR2 (germline): SGHVS, FQNEAQ. The entire variable domain, with the rest obtained from reference TRBV7-8 and TRBJ2-1, is as follows: GAGVSQSPRYKVAKRGQDVALRCDPISGHVSLFWYQQALGQGPEFLTYFQNEAQLDKSGLPSDRFFAERPEGSVSTLKIQRTQQEDSAVYLCASQMWEGGVNEQFFGPGTRLTVL.

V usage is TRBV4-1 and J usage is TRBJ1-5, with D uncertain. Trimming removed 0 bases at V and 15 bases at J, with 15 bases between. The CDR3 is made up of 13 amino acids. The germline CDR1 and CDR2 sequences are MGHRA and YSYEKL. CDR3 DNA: TGCGCCAGCAGCCAAGATCATCTGGGAGGCCGGCATTTT. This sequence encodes CASSQDHLGGRHF.

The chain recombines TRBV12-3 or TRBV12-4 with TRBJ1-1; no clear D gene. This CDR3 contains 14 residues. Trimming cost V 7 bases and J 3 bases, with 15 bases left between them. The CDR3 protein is CASTPGRTHTEAFF. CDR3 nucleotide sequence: TGTGCCAGCACACCCGGTAGAACTCACACTGAAGCTTTCTTT.

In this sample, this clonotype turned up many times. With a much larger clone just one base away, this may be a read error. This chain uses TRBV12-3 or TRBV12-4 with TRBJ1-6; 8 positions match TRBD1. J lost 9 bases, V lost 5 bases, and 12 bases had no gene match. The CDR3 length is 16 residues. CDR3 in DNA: TGTGCCAGCAGTACCCCAACAGGGGGTGGAGGTTCACCCCTCCACTTT. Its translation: CASSTPTGGGGSPLHF.

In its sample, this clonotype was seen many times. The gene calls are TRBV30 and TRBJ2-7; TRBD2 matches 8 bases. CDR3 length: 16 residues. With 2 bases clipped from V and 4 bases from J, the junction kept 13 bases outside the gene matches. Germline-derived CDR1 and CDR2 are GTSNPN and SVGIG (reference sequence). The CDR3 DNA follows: TGTGCCTGGAGTTCAACGGGGGCGGGAGGTTTGTACGAGCAGTACTTC. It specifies CAWSSTGAGGLYEQYF. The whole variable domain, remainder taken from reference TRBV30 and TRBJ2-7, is SQTIHQWPATLVQPVGSPLSLECTVEGTSNPNLYWYRQAAGRGLQLLFYSVGIGQISSEVPQNLSASRPQDRQFILSSKKLLLSDSGFYLCAWSSTGAGGLYEQYFGPGTRLTVT.

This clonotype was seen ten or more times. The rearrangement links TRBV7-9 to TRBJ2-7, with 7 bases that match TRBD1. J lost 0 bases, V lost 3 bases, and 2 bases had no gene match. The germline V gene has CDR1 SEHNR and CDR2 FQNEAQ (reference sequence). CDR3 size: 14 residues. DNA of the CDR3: TGTGCCAGCAGCTTGGGACAGAGCTCCTACGAGCAGTACTTC. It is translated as CASSLGQSSYEQYF.

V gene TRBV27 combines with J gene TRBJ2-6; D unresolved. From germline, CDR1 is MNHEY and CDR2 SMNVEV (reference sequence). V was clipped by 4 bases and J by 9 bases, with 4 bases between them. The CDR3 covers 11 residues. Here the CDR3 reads CASSSDNVLTF. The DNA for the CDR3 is TGTGCCAGCAGTTCGGACAACGTCCTGACTTTC.

This CDR3 reads CATSGLAGGNEQFF. CDR3 in DNA: TGTGCCACCTCCGGACTAGCGGGGGGAAATGAGCAGTTCTTC. The chain carries TRBV24-1 and TRBJ2-1; 14 bases line up with TRBD2. V shed 9 bases, J shed 7 bases, and the junction held 4 bases outside the gene matches. Germline-derived CDR1 and CDR2 are KGHDR and SFDVKD. The CDR3 is 14 amino acids.

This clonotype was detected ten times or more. The DNA for the CDR3 is TGTGCCAGTAGTATCTTCGGAGGACAACCTGCTCAGTACTTC. Translation gives CASSIFGGQPAQYF. V usage is TRBV19 and J usage is TRBJ2-7; perhaps D is TRBD1 or TRBD2 (5 bases each). This CDR3 comprises 14 residues. The V and J ends lost 3 bases and 10 bases respectively, with 19 bases between them. Germline values: CDR1 LNHDA, CDR2 SQIVND (reference sequence).

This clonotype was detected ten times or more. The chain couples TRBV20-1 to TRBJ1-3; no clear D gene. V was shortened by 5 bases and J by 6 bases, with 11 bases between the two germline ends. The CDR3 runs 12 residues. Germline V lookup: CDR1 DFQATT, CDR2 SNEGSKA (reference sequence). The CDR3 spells CSAYSHENTIYF. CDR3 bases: TGCAGTGCTTACTCGCATGAAAACACCATATATTTT.

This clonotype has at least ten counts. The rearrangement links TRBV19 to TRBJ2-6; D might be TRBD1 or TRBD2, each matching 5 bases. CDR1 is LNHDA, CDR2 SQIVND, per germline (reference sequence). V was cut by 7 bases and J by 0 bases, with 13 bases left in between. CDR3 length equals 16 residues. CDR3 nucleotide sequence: TGTGCCAGTAAAACAGAGGGGCTCTCTGGGGCCAACGTCCTGACTTTC. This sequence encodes CASKTEGLSGANVLTF.

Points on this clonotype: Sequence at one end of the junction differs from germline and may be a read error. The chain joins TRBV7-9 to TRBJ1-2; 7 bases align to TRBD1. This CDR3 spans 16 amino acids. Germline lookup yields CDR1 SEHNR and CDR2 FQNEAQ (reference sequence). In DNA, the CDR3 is TGTGCCAACAGCTTAAGTGACACCATCGAAGGGGGCGCCTACACCTTC. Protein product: CANSLSDTIEGGAYTF.

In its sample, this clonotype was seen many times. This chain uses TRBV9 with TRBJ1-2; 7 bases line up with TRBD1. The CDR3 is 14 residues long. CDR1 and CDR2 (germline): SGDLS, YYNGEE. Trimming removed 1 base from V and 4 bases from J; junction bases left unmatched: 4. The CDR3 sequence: CASSVQGDLYGYTF. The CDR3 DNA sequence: TGTGCCAGCAGCGTACAGGGGGATCTCTATGGCTACACCTTC.

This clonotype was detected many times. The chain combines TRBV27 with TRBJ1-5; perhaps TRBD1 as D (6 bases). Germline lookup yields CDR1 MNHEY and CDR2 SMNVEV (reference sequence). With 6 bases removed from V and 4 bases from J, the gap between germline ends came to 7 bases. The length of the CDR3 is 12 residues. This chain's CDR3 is CASRDRNQPQHF. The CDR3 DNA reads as TGTGCCAGCAGGGACAGAAATCAGCCCCAGCATTTT.

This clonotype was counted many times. The CDR3: CASSLTGIAGGPLENIQYF. The CDR3, as DNA: TGTGCCAGCAGCTTAACCGGGATTGCGGGAGGGCCTCTCGAAAACATTCAGTACTTC. The gene calls are TRBV7-9 and TRBJ2-4; 9 bases fit TRBD2. The junction had 16 bases not matched to a gene; V was cut back by 2 bases and J by 5 bases. The germline V gene has CDR1 SEHNR and CDR2 FQNEAQ (reference sequence). The CDR3 consists of 19 residues.

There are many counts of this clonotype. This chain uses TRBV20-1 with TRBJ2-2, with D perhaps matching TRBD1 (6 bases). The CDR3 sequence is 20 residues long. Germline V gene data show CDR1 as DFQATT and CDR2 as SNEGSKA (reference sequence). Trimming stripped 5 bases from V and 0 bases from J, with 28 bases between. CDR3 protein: CSAGRPVSRRTVANTGELFF. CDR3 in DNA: TGCAGTGCTGGACGACCTGTATCGAGAAGGACAGTTGCGAACACCGGGGAGCTGTTTTTT.

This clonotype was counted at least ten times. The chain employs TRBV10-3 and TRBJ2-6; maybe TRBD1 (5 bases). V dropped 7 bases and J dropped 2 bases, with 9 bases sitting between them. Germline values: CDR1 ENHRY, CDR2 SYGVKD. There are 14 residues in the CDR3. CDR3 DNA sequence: TGTGCCATCAATGACAGTCCTGGGGCCAACGTCCTGACTTTC. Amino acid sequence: CAINDSPGANVLTF.

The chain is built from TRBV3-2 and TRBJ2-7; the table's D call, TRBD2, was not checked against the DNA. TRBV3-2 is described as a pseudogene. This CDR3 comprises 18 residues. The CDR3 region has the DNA TGTGCCAGCAGCCAATCTATCCCGGGGTTGAGGCACAGATACGAGCAGTACTTC. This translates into CASSQSIPGLRHRYEQYF.

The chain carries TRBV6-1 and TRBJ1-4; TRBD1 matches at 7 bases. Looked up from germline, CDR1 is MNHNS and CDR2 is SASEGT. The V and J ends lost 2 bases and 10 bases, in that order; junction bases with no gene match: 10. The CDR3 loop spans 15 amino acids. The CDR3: CASSELKGALGKLFF. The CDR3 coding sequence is TGTGCCAGCAGTGAATTAAAGGGGGCGTTGGGAAAACTGTTTTTT.

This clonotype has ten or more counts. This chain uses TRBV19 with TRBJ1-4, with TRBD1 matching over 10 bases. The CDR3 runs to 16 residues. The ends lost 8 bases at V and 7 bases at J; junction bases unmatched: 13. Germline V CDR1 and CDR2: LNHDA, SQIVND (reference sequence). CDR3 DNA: TGTGCCAGTTCAGACAGGGGGCGCATCATCGGTGAAAAACTGTTTTTT. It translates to CASSDRGRIIGEKLFF.

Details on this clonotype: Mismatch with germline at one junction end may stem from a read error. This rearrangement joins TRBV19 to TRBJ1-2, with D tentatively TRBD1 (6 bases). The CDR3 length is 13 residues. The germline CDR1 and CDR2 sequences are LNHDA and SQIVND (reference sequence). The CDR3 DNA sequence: TGTGTCAGTAGTACTGACAGGTTCGAGGGCTACACCTTC. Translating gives CVSSTDRFEGYTF.